What follows are 19 T cell receptor beta chains derived from one specimen sequenced in a study of T-cell reconstitution after alpha-beta-depleted transplantation in children. Unique molecular identifiers tagged the TCRbeta library. TCRdb reprocessed the PCR reads via MiXCR and lists one record per CDR3 protein. The sample holds 120,000 to 150,000 distinct CDR3 sequences, around 8.5% seen once. Sequencing was performed on PBMCs, mostly from graft donor cells, taken 180 days after TCRalphabeta/CD19-depleted stem cell transplant. The receptors come from a female patient between 2 and 10 years old who had a stem cell transplant for congenital amegakaryocytic thrombocytopenia, so the T cells may come from the graft donor.

Many counts were recorded for this clonotype. This sequence joins TRBV7-2 and TRBJ2-1, with TRBD2 identical over 7 bases. Per the germline V gene, CDR1 is SGHTA and CDR2 is FQGNSA. V shed 2 bases, J shed 4 bases, and the junction held 8 bases outside the gene matches. The CDR3 totals 16 residues. This chain's CDR3 is CASSLRSGGQYNEQFF. The CDR3, as DNA: TGTGCCAGCAGCTTAAGGTCGGGAGGACAATACAATGAGCAGTTCTTC.

This clonotype was detected ten times or more. The chain couples TRBV12-3 or TRBV12-4 to TRBJ2-5; D is ambiguous. Trimming left V 3 bases short and J 4 bases short, with 9 bases between. CDR3 length: 13 amino acids. CDR3 coding DNA: TGTGCCAGCAGTTTGCAGGTCCCAGAGACCCAGTACTTC. Translated, it gives CASSLQVPETQYF.

V is TRBV11-1 and J is TRBJ2-4, with D unclear. V lost 5 bases and J 2 bases, leaving 25 bases between the germline ends. The length of the CDR3 is 19 residues. Germline V gene sequence: CDR1 SGHAT, CDR2 FQDESV (reference sequence). The CDR3 loop reads CASSPLVRARVLTKNIQYF. In DNA form, the CDR3 reads TGTGCCAGCAGCCCCCTCGTACGGGCACGGGTCTTAACCAAAAACATTCAGTACTTC.

V gene TRBV14 combines with J gene TRBJ2-1, with a tentative D call TRBD2 (6 bases). This CDR3 region has 16 residues. V was pared by 1 base and J by 8 bases, with 18 bases between. In germline, CDR1 is SGHDN, CDR2 FVKESK. The CDR3 sequence: CASSQGPLAFSYEQFF. The DNA of the CDR3 is TGTGCCAGCAGCCAAGGCCCTCTAGCGTTTTCTTATGAGCAGTTCTTC.

This clonotype was detected ten times or more. J is TRBJ2-1 and V is TRBV28; 13 positions match TRBD2. CDR1 is MDHEN and CDR2 is SYDVKM in the germline V gene. CDR3 size: 15 residues. Trimming cost V 6 bases and J 8 bases; bases outside gene matches: 7. The CDR3 reads CASSRLAGGLHEQFF. The DNA for the CDR3 is TGTGCCAGCAGCCGACTAGCGGGGGGTCTCCATGAGCAGTTCTTC.

Points on this clonotype: One base away lies a much larger clone, so this may be a sequencing read error. This sequence joins TRBV24-1 and TRBJ2-3; tentative D call: TRBD1 (5 bases). Germline V gene data show CDR1 as KGHDR and CDR2 as SFDVKD. This CDR3 comprises 17 residues. The DNA of the CDR3 is TGTGCCACCAGTGATCCTACCGGGCAACAAGGAACAGGTACGCAGTATTTT. This encodes CATSDPTGQQGTGTQYF.

This clonotype was picked up many times. V usage is TRBV2 and J usage is TRBJ2-7; 11 bases map to TRBD2. Germline trimming cut 7 bases from V and 2 bases from J; bases unmatched to any gene: 7. The germline CDR1 and CDR2 sequences are SNHLY and FYNNEI. The length of the CDR3 is 15 residues. CDR3 amino acids: CASIPIAGGPYEQYF. CDR3 sequence (DNA): TGTGCCAGCATTCCCATAGCGGGAGGGCCCTACGAGCAGTACTTC.

This clonotype was observed at least ten times. The CDR3 sequence: CASSLGHMPKPYEQFF. The CDR3 DNA follows: TGTGCCAGCAGCTTGGGACACATGCCTAAGCCATATGAGCAGTTCTTC. This rearrangement joins TRBV5-6 to TRBJ2-1; D gene uncertain. Trimming removed 0 bases from V and 8 bases from J, with 18 bases in between. CDR3 size: 16 residues. Germline assignment: CDR1 SGHDT and CDR2 YYEEEE.

This clonotype has a count of ten or more. The chain carries TRBV12-3 or TRBV12-4 and TRBJ2-5; no firm D call. V was clipped by 5 bases and J by 2 bases, with 12 bases between them. The CDR3 consists of 14 residues. The CDR3 DNA reads TGTGCCAGCAGTGAGAGTGGGAATCAAGAGACCCAGTACTTC. It codes for CASSESGNQETQYF.

This chain joins TRBV12-3 or TRBV12-4 and TRBJ2-3; unclear D gene. V dropped 5 bases and J dropped 0 bases, with 6 bases sitting between them. The CDR3 covers 13 residues. CDR3 sequence reads: CASSSASTDTQYF. CDR3 sequence (DNA): TGTGCCAGCAGTAGTGCTAGCACAGATACGCAGTATTTT.

This clonotype was picked up many times. The J gene is TRBJ2-1, the V gene TRBV5-1, with D hard to call. From germline, CDR1 is SGHRS and CDR2 YFSETQ. The V end was cut by 4 bases, the J end by 5 bases, with 19 bases between. This CDR3 region has 16 residues. The CDR3 sequence is CASSQAPHPRDNEQFF. DNA of the CDR3: TGCGCCAGCAGCCAGGCCCCGCACCCGAGAGACAATGAGCAGTTCTTC.

At least ten counts were recorded for this clonotype. This chain joins TRBV6-1 and TRBJ1-2; D is unresolved. V was clipped by 0 bases and J by 5 bases, with 4 bases between them. From germline, CDR1 is MNHNS and CDR2 SASEGT. The CDR3 has 12 amino acids. The CDR3 reads CASSEAQYGYTF. In nucleotides, the CDR3 is TGTGCCAGCAGTGAAGCGCAGTATGGCTACACCTTC.

This clonotype was seen at least ten times. V is TRBV12-3 or TRBV12-4 and J is TRBJ2-7; D not certain. With 5 bases removed from V and 1 base from J, the gap between germline ends came to 15 bases. CDR3 size: 15 residues. CDR3 residues: CASSHGPSPSYEQYF. CDR3 in DNA: TGTGCCAGCAGTCACGGGCCGAGCCCTTCCTACGAGCAGTACTTC.

This clonotype has just a few counts. This chain connects TRBV4-3 to TRBJ2-1; 11 nucleotides agree with TRBD1. Germline CDR1 LGHNA, CDR2 YSLEER. The CDR3 is made up of 15 amino acids. V shed 4 bases and J 4 bases; nucleotides not matched to a gene: 3. This CDR3 reads CASSPWDRGYNEQFF. Here the CDR3 DNA reads TGCGCCAGCAGCCCCTGGGACAGGGGGTACAATGAGCAGTTCTTC.

This rearrangement joins TRBV28 to TRBJ1-2, with D hard to call. The V gene lost 5 bases and the J gene lost 0 bases, with 10 bases spanning the gap. Germline V gene sequence: CDR1 MDHEN, CDR2 SYDVKM. The CDR3 is made up of 14 amino acids. CDR3 loop: CASSLGPSNYGYTF. The CDR3 DNA reads TGTGCCAGCAGTCTAGGACCGTCTAACTATGGCTACACCTTC.

At least ten counts were recorded for this clonotype. The J gene is TRBJ2-7, the V gene TRBV6-1, with 7 bases identical to TRBD2. The junction had 8 bases not matched to a gene; V was cut back by 11 bases and J by 4 bases. This CDR3 spans 12 amino acids. Germline-derived CDR1 and CDR2 are MNHNS and SASEGT. CDR3 coding DNA: TGTGCCCTCCGGGACTATCATTACGAGCAGTACTTC. Translated: CALRDYHYEQYF.

This clonotype appeared many times. This chain joins TRBV4-1 and TRBJ2-7; 7 bases fit TRBD1. The CDR3 has 20 residues. Trimming at V came to 2 bases and at J to 2 bases, leaving 21 bases not matched to a gene. Germline V CDR1 and CDR2: MGHRA, YSYEKL. The CDR3: CASSQNDLTGFAYETYEQYF. The CDR3, as DNA: TGCGCCAGCAGCCAAAACGACTTGACAGGGTTCGCGTACGAGACCTACGAGCAGTACTTC.

This clonotype was detected ten times or more. CDR3 sequence reads: CASSLDRGRRDTIYF. The CDR3 region has the DNA TGTGCCAGCAGCTTAGACAGGGGGCGACGGGACACCATATATTTT. V and J are TRBV7-6 and TRBJ1-3; TRBD1 matches 9 bases. Trimming at V came to 1 base and at J to 8 bases, leaving 6 bases not matched to a gene. This CDR3 has 15 amino acids. Germline values: CDR1 SGHVS, CDR2 FNYEAQ.

Note on this clonotype: Being one base from a much bigger clone, this may be a read error. The V call is TRBV29-1, the J call TRBJ1-1; D call uncertain. The V gene's germline CDR1 is SQVTM and CDR2 ANQGSEA. V was pared by 8 bases and J by 3 bases, with 7 bases between. The length of the CDR3 is 10 residues. The CDR3 here is CSLRDTEAFF. In DNA form, the CDR3 reads TGCAGCCTAAGGGACACTGAAGCTTTCTTT. The whole variable domain, filled in from reference TRBV29-1 and TRBJ1-1, reads SAVISQKPSRDICQRGTSLTIQCQVDSQVTMMFWYRQQPGQSLTLIATANQGSEATYESGFVIDKFPISRPNLTFSTLTVSNMSPEDSSIYLCSLRDTEAFFGQGTRLTVV.